This entry lists 10 T cell receptor beta chains sequenced from one sample in a study of read filtering for tumor transcriptome and immune sequencing. The library was built from approximately 400 ng RNA with molecular barcoded adaptors for alpha/delta and beta/gamma chains. TCRdb reprocessed the reads with MiXCR, giving one entry per CDR3 protein. The sample includes approximately 61,000 distinct CDR3 sequences, roughly a fifth seen only once; the top ten take over 13%. The specimen was a population of CD138-negative cells sorted from bone marrow. The receptors here all came from a donor at least 40 years old with multiple myeloma.

This clonotype was picked up many times. The DNA for the CDR3 is TGTGCCAGCAGTTTCCAGGGACAGACGTACCAAGAGACCCAGTACTTC. This translates into CASSFQGQTYQETQYF. This sequence joins TRBV28 and TRBJ2-5; 7 bases map to TRBD1. There are 16 residues in the CDR3. Germline V gene lookup returns CDR1 MDHEN and CDR2 SYDVKM. The ends lost 3 bases at V and 0 bases at J; junction bases unmatched: 7.

This clonotype came up a few times. The chain is built from TRBV24-1 and TRBJ2-3; possible D gene TRBD1, 5 bases. V lost 3 bases to trimming and J lost 5 bases, with 14 bases between them. The CDR3 is 15 amino acids. Germline V lookup: CDR1 KGHDR, CDR2 SFDVKD. Here the CDR3 DNA reads TGTGCCACCAGTGATCGCCTTCCCCAGGGAGATACGCAGTATTTT. This sequence encodes CATSDRLPQGDTQYF.

With respect to this clonotype: Without the conserved terminal phenylalanine or tryptophan, this CDR3 likely stems from a read error. This chain uses TRBV9 with TRBJ2-2; 8 bases are shared with TRBD1. The V gene's germline CDR1 is SGDLS and CDR2 YYNGEE. J lost 10 bases, V lost 0 bases, and 8 bases had no gene match. The CDR3 totals 15 residues. Here the CDR3 reads CASSVAQGATEELFS. CDR3 bases: TGTGCCAGCAGCGTAGCGCAGGGGGCAACGGAGGAGCTGTTTTCT.

CDR3: CASSLEGGYGYTF. CDR3 DNA sequence: TGTGCCAGCAGTTTAGAGGGTGGCTATGGCTACACCTTC. This chain uses TRBV28 with TRBJ1-2; no firm D call. The CDR3 is made up of 13 amino acids. The V end lost 2 bases, the J end lost 4 bases, and 8 bases lay between the germline ends. Germline V gene lookup returns CDR1 MDHEN and CDR2 SYDVKM.

To note about this clonotype: One base away lies a much larger clone, so this may be a sequencing read error. This sequence joins TRBV20-1 and TRBJ2-7; 10 nucleotides align to TRBD2. This CDR3 spans 16 amino acids. The germline V gene has CDR1 DFQATT and CDR2 SNEGSKA (reference sequence). J gave up 4 bases and V 3 bases, and 12 bases lay outside the gene matches. The CDR3 protein is CSASDYGAGGPYEQYF. The CDR3 DNA reads as TGCAGTGCTAGCGACTACGGAGCGGGAGGGCCGTACGAGCAGTACTTC.

This clonotype has only a few counts. The gene calls are TRBV7-2 and TRBJ2-7; 7 bases align to TRBD2. The CDR3 extends over 16 amino acids. The V and J ends lost 5 bases and 4 bases, in that order; junction bases with no gene match: 14. Germline V CDR1 and CDR2: SGHTA, FQGNSA. This CDR3 is CASSRVQAAGAYEQYF. The CDR3 coding sequence is TGTGCCAGCAGCCGTGTTCAGGCCGCGGGAGCTTACGAGCAGTACTTC.

The table lists this clonotype with a count of one. A single base is all that separates this from a far larger clone, so a read error is likely. The chain uses TRBV11-2 and TRBJ2-6; D might be TRBD2 (5 bases). Trimming pared 1 base from V and 2 bases from J, leaving 21 bases between. The CDR3 loop spans 20 amino acids. Germline values: CDR1 SGHAT, CDR2 FQNNGV. The CDR3 DNA is TGTGCCAGCAGCTTAGTGTTTTACGTGGAGGAACCCCCTGGGGCCAACGTCCTGACTTTC. The encoded protein is CASSLVFYVEEPPGANVLTF.

CDR3 sequence (DNA): TGCAGTGCCAAAAGGGGAACAGGGGGGGAGACCCAGTACTTC. This gives the protein CSAKRGTGGETQYF. The chain combines TRBV20-1 with TRBJ2-5; TRBD1 matches at 8 bases. V lost 6 bases and J lost 5; bases outside the gene matches: 11. CDR1 is DFQATT and CDR2 is SNEGSKA in the germline V gene (reference sequence). The CDR3 spans 14 residues.

This clonotype was counted at least ten times. The rearrangement links TRBV29-1 to TRBJ1-1, with D unresolved. The CDR3 sequence is 12 residues long. In germline, CDR1 is SQVTM, CDR2 ANQGSEA. V was cut by 8 bases and J by 2 bases, with 12 bases left in between. The CDR3 DNA sequence: TGCAGCTCCCACCGAGGAAACACTGAAGCTTTCTTT. Its protein is CSSHRGNTEAFF. Together with reference TRBV29-1 and TRBJ1-1, the CDR3 gives the full variable domain: SAVISQKPSRDICQRGTSLTIQCQVDSQVTMMFWYRQQPGQSLTLIATANQGSEATYESGFVIDKFPISRPNLTFSTLTVSNMSPEDSSIYLCSSHRGNTEAFFGQGTRLTVV.

A few counts support this clonotype. The rearrangement uses TRBV9 and TRBJ2-7, with TRBD2 identical over 12 bases. J gave up 1 base and V 4 bases, and 3 bases lay outside the gene matches. Per the germline V gene, CDR1 is SGDLS and CDR2 is YYNGEE. The CDR3 runs 15 residues. CDR3 nucleotides: TGTGCCAGCAGCCCCCTAGCGGGGGGGTCCTACGAGCAGTACTTC. Its protein product is CASSPLAGGSYEQYF. The whole variable domain, remainder taken from reference TRBV9 and TRBJ2-7, is DSGVTQTPKHLITATGQRVTLRCSPRSGDLSVYWYQQSLDQGLQFLIQYYNGEERAKGNILERFSAQQFPDLHSELNLSSLELGDSALYFCASSPLAGGSYEQYFGPGTRLTVT.